The 20 T cell receptor beta chains below come from one sample, sequenced in a study of cytomegalovirus exposure and HLA in healthy donors. Amplification used 60 Vbeta primers and 13 Jbeta primers. The protocol was immunoSEQ multiplex PCR, while the TCRdb copy is restricted to in-frame clones and leaves out a portion. This table has under 250,000 clones, 78% appearing once. The specimen was PBMCs. The receptors stem from a male donor in good health and CMV-seronegative.

This clone occurred a few times. V and J are TRBV5-6 and TRBJ1-5, with 9 bases fitting TRBD1. This CDR3 comprises 15 residues. Germline lookup yields CDR1 SGHDT and CDR2 YYEEEE. J gave up 4 bases and V 1 base, and 3 bases lay outside the gene matches. DNA for the CDR3: TGTGCCAGCAGCTTGATTGGGACAGGGAATCAGCCCCAGCATTTT. This sequence encodes CASSLIGTGNQPQHF.

The chain links TRBV7-3 to TRBJ2-1; D may be TRBD2 (5 bases). The germline V gene encodes CDR1 SGHTA and CDR2 FQGTGA. This CDR3 is 13 amino acids long. Deletions cut 5 bases from V and 4 bases from J, with 9 bases between. The CDR3 protein is CASSHAGYNEQFF. The CDR3, as DNA: TGTGCCAGCAGCCACGCGGGTTACAATGAGCAGTTCTTC.

The chain joins TRBV14 to TRBJ2-3, with 11 nucleotides matching TRBD2. Germline V lookup: CDR1 SGHDN, CDR2 FVKESK. The ends lost 3 bases at V and 3 bases at J; junction bases unmatched: 8. This CDR3 comprises 17 residues. CDR3 region: CASSHSRTSGFTDTQYF. In DNA, the CDR3 is TGTGCCAGCAGCCATTCCAGGACTAGCGGGTTTACAGATACGCAGTATTTT. The full variable domain, rest sourced from reference TRBV14 and TRBJ2-3, is EAGVTQFPSHSVIEKGQTVTLRCDPISGHDNLYWYRRVMGKEIKFLLHFVKESKQDESGMPNNRFLAERTGGTYSTLKVQPAELEDSGVYFCASSHSRTSGFTDTQYFGPGTRLTVL.

Remarks on this clone: Other nucleotide sequences from this sample produce the same CDR3. The chain has TRBV5-1 and TRBJ2-5, with a possible D match to TRBD1 (6 bases). Germline CDR1 is SGHRS and CDR2 is YFSETQ. Between the trimmed V and J ends, which lost 2 bases and 5 bases, there was a span of 13 bases. There are 14 residues in the CDR3. The CDR3 is CASSLGTGLETQYF. CDR3 DNA sequence: TGCGCCAGCAGCTTAGGAACAGGGTTGGAGACCCAGTACTTC.

The chain is built from TRBV5-1 and TRBJ1-5, with 8 bases fitting TRBD1. The CDR3 is 14 amino acids. The V gene end was trimmed by 3 bases and the J gene end by 9 bases; junction bases not matched to a gene: 8. Germline V gene data show CDR1 as SGHRS and CDR2 as YFSETQ. CDR3 bases: TGCGCCAGCAGCTCCGGACAGGGCTCGATGCCCCAGCATTTT. It codes for CASSSGQGSMPQHF.

This CDR3 reads CASSLEVDRGAETQYF. CDR3 nucleotide sequence: TGTGCCAGCAGCTTAGAGGTCGACAGGGGGGCAGAGACCCAGTACTTC. The chain uses TRBV7-6 and TRBJ2-5; 9 bases are shared with TRBD1. Germline V gene data show CDR1 as SGHVS and CDR2 as FNYEAQ. The V and J ends lost 1 base and 4 bases, in that order; junction bases with no gene match: 7. The CDR3 runs 16 residues.

This rearrangement joins TRBV28 to TRBJ1-2; D is possibly TRBD1 (5 bases). The CDR3 runs to 15 residues. CDR1 and CDR2 from the germline V gene are MDHEN and SYDVKM. V was trimmed by 5 bases and J by 5 bases, leaving 18 bases between them. The CDR3 region is CASSPPQGSPYGYTF. The CDR3 DNA sequence: TGTGCCAGCAGTCCCCCGCAGGGATCCCCGTATGGCTACACCTTC.

The CDR3 protein is CASSLQGGPYGYTF. CDR3 bases: TGTGCCAGCTCTCTCCAAGGCGGTCCTTATGGCTACACCTTC. The chain carries TRBV27 and TRBJ1-2, with D unresolved. Between the trimmed V and J ends, which lost 8 bases and 5 bases, there was a span of 18 bases. This CDR3 is built from 14 residues. In germline, CDR1 is MNHEY, CDR2 SMNVEV (reference sequence).

The chain employs TRBV27 and TRBJ2-1; 9 bases map to TRBD1. The CDR3 has 15 residues. V shed 4 bases and J 9 bases; nucleotides not matched to a gene: 10. Germline CDR1 is MNHEY and CDR2 is SMNVEV (reference sequence). CDR3 coding DNA: TGTGCCAGCAGTTCACCGGGACAGGGAAGGAGTGAGCAGTTCTTC. Translated: CASSSPGQGRSEQFF.

The rearrangement links TRBV19 to TRBJ2-5, with 7 nucleotides matching TRBD2. V was pared by 3 bases and J by 7 bases, with 5 bases of the junction left unmatched. The CDR3 length is 13 residues. Germline CDR1 and CDR2: LNHDA and SQIVND (reference sequence). The CDR3 coding sequence is TGTGCCAGTAGTATTTCGGGAGGAGGGACCCAGTACTTC. Its translation: CASSISGGGTQYF.

This chain connects TRBV19 to TRBJ2-5, with 8 nucleotides matching TRBD2. The V gene end was trimmed by 4 bases and the J gene end by 2 bases; junction bases not matched to a gene: 12. This CDR3 has 17 amino acids. Germline V lookup: CDR1 LNHDA, CDR2 SQIVND (reference sequence). Here the CDR3 DNA reads TGTGCCAGTAGTAGGTTCGTGACTAGCGTTTCACAAGAGACCCAGTACTTC. Amino acid sequence: CASSRFVTSVSQETQYF.

The chain has TRBV28 and TRBJ2-5; D is uncertain. The CDR3 loop spans 15 amino acids. CDR1 and CDR2 from the germline V gene are MDHEN and SYDVKM. Trimming removed 1 base from V and 4 bases from J, with 13 bases in between. The CDR3 DNA reads TGTGCCAGCAGTTTATCCAGCGCGTTAATAGAGACCCAGTACTTC. Its protein product is CASSLSSALIETQYF.

On this clone: A read error may produce the germline difference seen at one junction end. The chain is built from TRBV7-7 and TRBJ2-1; TRBD2 might be the D (5 bases). This CDR3 has 13 amino acids. Germline V gives CDR1 SSHAT, CDR2 FNYEAQ (reference sequence). CDR3 coding DNA: TGTGCTAGCAGCTTATATGAAGGAGGTGAGCAGTTCTTC. This codes for CASSLYEGGEQFF.

V usage is TRBV4-1 and J usage is TRBJ2-7; TRBD2 matches at 10 bases. This CDR3 comprises 14 residues. The junction had 0 bases not matched to a gene; V was cut back by 4 bases and J by 0 bases. Germline loops: CDR1 MGHRA, CDR2 YSYEKL. The CDR3 reads CASSPSGSSYEQYF. CDR3 sequence (DNA): TGCGCCAGCAGCCCTAGCGGGAGCTCCTACGAGCAGTACTTC.

The V gene is TRBV2, the J gene TRBJ1-2; 10 nucleotides match TRBD1. CDR1 is SNHLY and CDR2 is FYNNEI in the germline V gene. After removal of 2 bases from V and 8 bases from J, the junction contained 5 bases not matched to a gene. The length of the CDR3 is 14 residues. CDR3 sequence reads: CASSESGDRGGYTF. The CDR3 DNA follows: TGTGCCAGCAGTGAAAGTGGGGACAGGGGAGGCTACACCTTC.

The genes are TRBV19 and TRBJ2-1; 7 positions match TRBD2. This CDR3 has 14 residues. Germline V lookup: CDR1 LNHDA, CDR2 SQIVND (reference sequence). The V gene end was trimmed by 10 bases and the J gene end by 7 bases; junction bases not matched to a gene: 13. Here the CDR3 reads CATRLAGVGNEQFF. CDR3 bases: TGTGCCACCAGACTGGCGGGAGTAGGGAATGAGCAGTTCTTC. Looking up the rest from reference TRBV19 and TRBJ2-1 gives the full variable domain: DGGITQSPKYLFRKEGQNVTLSCEQNLNHDAMYWYRQDPGQGLRLIYYSQIVNDFQKGDIAEGYSVSREKKESFPLTVTSAQKNPTAFYLCATRLAGVGNEQFFGPGTRLTVL.

The chain employs TRBV5-4 and TRBJ2-1; D might be TRBD2 (5 bases). V was trimmed by 2 bases and J by 10 bases, leaving 13 bases between them. This CDR3 has 13 amino acids. Germline lookup yields CDR1 SGHNT and CDR2 YYREEE (reference sequence). Written as DNA, the CDR3 is TGTGCCAGCAGCTTTCGGGAAAAGATCGAGCAGTTCTTC. Translation: CASSFREKIEQFF. Variable domain in full (rest from reference TRBV5-4 and TRBJ2-1): ETGVTQSPTHLIKTRGQQVTLRCSSQSGHNTVSWYQQALGQGPQFIFQYYREEENGRGNFPPRFSGLQFPNYSSELNVNALELDDSALYLCASSFREKIEQFFGPGTRLTVL.

This rearrangement joins TRBV28 to TRBJ2-1; 9 bases map to TRBD2. Germline V gene lookup returns CDR1 MDHEN and CDR2 SYDVKM. V lost 5 bases and J lost 6; bases outside the gene matches: 8. This CDR3 comprises 15 residues. The CDR3 sequence is CASSPSLAGTNEQFF. The CDR3 coding sequence is TGTGCCAGCAGTCCCTCACTAGCGGGTACCAATGAGCAGTTCTTC.

CDR3: CASSESGTASYEQYF. The CDR3 DNA sequence: TGTGCCAGCAGTGAGTCCGGGACAGCCTCCTACGAGCAGTACTTC. The chain is built from TRBV2 and TRBJ2-7; TRBD1 agrees at 7 bases. The ends lost 3 bases at V and 0 bases at J; junction bases unmatched: 5. Germline V gene sequence: CDR1 SNHLY, CDR2 FYNNEI. The CDR3 runs to 15 residues.

This chain connects TRBV19 to TRBJ2-3; D may be TRBD1 (6 bases). The germline gives CDR1 LNHDA, CDR2 SQIVND (reference sequence). CDR3 length: 14 residues. Trimming left V 4 bases short and J 8 bases short, with 16 bases between. The CDR3 reads CASSRGKTGSTQYF. In nucleotides, the CDR3 is TGTGCCAGTAGTAGGGGAAAGACAGGTTCTACGCAGTATTTT.